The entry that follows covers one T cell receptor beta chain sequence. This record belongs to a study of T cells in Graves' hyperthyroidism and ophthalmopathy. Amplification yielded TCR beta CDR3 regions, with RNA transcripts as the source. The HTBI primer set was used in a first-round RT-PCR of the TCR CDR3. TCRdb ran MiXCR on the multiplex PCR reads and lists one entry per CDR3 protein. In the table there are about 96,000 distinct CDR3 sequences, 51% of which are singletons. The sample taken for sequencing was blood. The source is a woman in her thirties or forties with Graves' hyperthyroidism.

As DNA, the CDR3 is TGCAGTGCTACCCGGACAGCGGGGGAGCCCCAGCATTTT. This codes for CSATRTAGEPQHF. The chain joins TRBV20-1 to TRBJ1-5, with TRBD1 as a possible D gene (6 bases). Germline CDR1 reads DFQATT; CDR2 reads SNEGSKA (reference sequence). Trimming took 4 bases from V and 8 from J, leaving 15 bases between them. This CDR3 spans 13 amino acids.